This T cell receptor (beta chain) was recovered during a study of shared clonotypes between healthy human individuals. Study-level information: Used for every donor were three CD4 naive, three CD4 memory, two CD8 naive and one CD8 memory plate.

CDR1 and CDR2 from the germline V gene are MGHRA and YSYEKL. Unmatched junction bases numbered 4, after V lost 0 bases and J lost 7 bases. This CDR3 spans 15 amino acids. As defined, naive CD8 cells were CD45RO-negative and positively selected for CCR7, with terminally differentiated effector memory CD45RA+ cells excluded. Assay runs were performed at deep level. In the original analysis: ImmunoSEQ output lacked quality scores and full-length reads, limiting matched filtering. The table came from immunoSEQ multiplex PCR; TCRdb's copy has only in-frame clones and leaves some out. The V and J calls and the clone size are those of that table, but D and trimming were determined from the DNA. This table holds over 2 million clones, about 95% found once. Regarding this clone: Its antigen is currently unknown.

Findings and limits, study-wide: Apart from blood, nothing was sampled; tissue repertoires likely differ.

The sample consisted of naive CD8+ T cells sorted from blood. This chain joins TRBV4-1 and TRBJ2-7; TRBD2 matches at 12 bases. The clonotype comes from a man aged 18 to 29 in good health. CDR3 residues: CASSQDIGLAGEQYF. The CDR3 DNA sequence: TGCGCCAGCAGCCAAGATATAGGACTAGCGGGGGAGCAGTACTTC.